This section outlines one T cell receptor beta chain sequence together with its context. What it recognizes is unknown. This record comes from a study of response to subunit inactivated influenza vaccine. Findings and limits, study-wide: New T cells are recruited in small numbers by each seasonal influenza vaccination, according to the authors' suggestion.

TCRdb analysed the RT-PCR reads with MiXCR anew, one entry per CDR3 protein. The sample consists of about 240,000 distinct CDR3 sequences, about 12% of them appearing once. CDR3 length equals 15 residues. Trimming shortened V by 0 bases and J by 4 bases, and 13 bases separated the two germline ends. The germline V gene has CDR1 SGHTA and CDR2 FQGNSA. Sample: non-naive T cells sorted from PBMCs, taken 14 to 15 days before vaccination. The sequence derives from a man aged 45-65 years who received an inactivated influenza vaccine. The chain recombines TRBV7-2 with TRBJ2-7, with D maybe TRBD1 (6 bases). The CDR3 here is CASSLAGQGWYEQYF. The CDR3 DNA reads TGTGCCAGCAGCTTAGCGGGCCAGGGGTGGTACGAGCAGTACTTC.